The 18 T cell receptor beta chains below all came from one sample that was sequenced in a study of cytomegalovirus exposure and HLA in healthy donors. Both 60 Vbeta primers and 13 Jbeta primers went into the PCR. Assay: immunoSEQ multiplex PCR; the TCRdb copy retains only in-frame clones and omits some. The repertoire includes roughly 150,000 clones, about 80% of them detected once, and approximately 15% sits in the top ten. The source material was PBMCs. Receptors were obtained from a woman aged 40 to 49 in good health and CMV-seronegative.

The genes are TRBV28 and TRBJ1-2, with D maybe TRBD1 (6 bases). Germline values: CDR1 MDHEN, CDR2 SYDVKM. V was trimmed by 10 bases and J by 5 bases, leaving 20 bases between them. CDR3 length equals 14 residues. The CDR3 loop is CATQTRTDRYGYTF. The CDR3 nucleotides read TGTGCCACCCAAACACGGACAGATAGGTATGGCTACACCTTC.

J is TRBJ2-7 and V is TRBV7-9; 10 bases agree with TRBD2. V was clipped by 5 bases and J by 3 bases; unmatched bases: 10. From germline, CDR1 is SEHNR and CDR2 FQNEAQ (reference sequence). The length of the CDR3 is 16 residues. In DNA form, the CDR3 reads TGTGCCAGCAGCGCGTCTAGCGGGAGAGAACGCTACGAGCAGTACTTC. Translating gives CASSASSGRERYEQYF.

A remark on this clone: Within the sample, other DNA sequences also encode this same CDR3. The J gene is TRBJ2-2, the V gene TRBV27, with a possible D match to TRBD2 (5 bases). CDR1 and CDR2 from the germline V gene are MNHEY and SMNVEV (reference sequence). The CDR3 is 12 residues long. Trimming left V 3 bases short and J 7 bases short, with 6 bases between. The CDR3 region has the DNA TGTGCCAGCAGTTTTCGGGGCGGGGAGCTGTTTTTT. This sequence encodes CASSFRGGELFF.

This chain joins TRBV7-8 and TRBJ1-1; 8 bases match TRBD1. The V gene end was trimmed by 6 bases and the J gene end by 9 bases; junction bases not matched to a gene: 9. This CDR3 region has 13 residues. Germline CDR1 is SGHVS and CDR2 is FQNEAQ. This chain's CDR3 is CASRKEGQGQAFF. DNA for the CDR3: TGTGCCAGCAGAAAAGAAGGACAGGGACAAGCTTTCTTT.

This rearrangement joins TRBV6-5 to TRBJ1-2; perhaps TRBD1 as D (6 bases). The CDR3 has 15 residues. The germline gives CDR1 MNHEY, CDR2 SVGAGI. V was shortened by 4 bases and J by 5 bases, with 17 bases between the two germline ends. The CDR3 DNA reads TGTGCCAGCAGTTCCCCAGGGGACCCCGATTATGGCTACACCTTC. Amino acid sequence: CASSSPGDPDYGYTF.

Here the CDR3 reads CASSENGYSPLHF. CDR3 sequence (DNA): TGCGCCAGCAGTGAGAACGGTTATTCACCCCTCCACTTT. The J gene is TRBJ1-6, the V gene TRBV10-1; D ambiguous. CDR3 length: 13 amino acids. Germline V gene data show CDR1 as WNHNN and CDR2 as SYGVQD (reference sequence). V was shortened by 2 bases and J by 8 bases, with 7 bases between the two germline ends.

DNA of the CDR3: TGTGCCAGCAGTGAACAAACTGAAGCTTTCTTT. This translates into CASSEQTEAFF. J is TRBJ1-1 and V is TRBV6-1; D ambiguous. With 2 bases removed from V and 5 bases from J, the gap between germline ends came to 3 bases. This CDR3 is built from 11 residues. Germline loops: CDR1 MNHNS, CDR2 SASEGT.

The gene calls are TRBV7-3 and TRBJ1-2, with D uncertain. This CDR3 spans 11 amino acids. Trimming pared 4 bases from V and 5 bases from J, leaving 5 bases between. Germline V gene sequence: CDR1 SGHTA, CDR2 FQGTGA. The CDR3 bases are TGTGCCAGCAGCTCAGGTTATGGCTACACCTTC. It codes for CASSSGYGYTF.

V gene TRBV7-3 combines with J gene TRBJ2-7; D possibly corresponds to TRBD1 (6 bases). Trimming stripped 5 bases from V and 0 bases from J, with 14 bases between. The CDR3 covers 15 residues. The germline CDR1 and CDR2 sequences are SGHTA and FQGTGA. For the CDR3, the DNA is TGTGCCAGCAGCCCAAGCACAGGGTCCTCCTACGAGCAGTACTTC. It translates to CASSPSTGSSYEQYF.

The chain employs TRBV30 and TRBJ1-6; D remains unclear. CDR1 and CDR2 (germline): GTSNPN, SVGIG (reference sequence). CDR3 size: 11 residues. Trimming removed 2 bases at V and 13 bases at J, with 9 bases between. The CDR3 region has the DNA TGTGCCTGGAGTATCAGCGGGCCCCTCCACTTT. It is translated as CAWSISGPLHF. The whole variable domain, remainder taken from reference TRBV30 and TRBJ1-6, is SQTIHQWPATLVQPVGSPLSLECTVEGTSNPNLYWYRQAAGRGLQLLFYSVGIGQISSEVPQNLSASRPQDRQFILSSKKLLLSDSGFYLCAWSISGPLHFGNGTRLTVT.

V and J are TRBV10-3 and TRBJ2-7; D might be TRBD2 (6 bases). Germline CDR1 ENHRY, CDR2 SYGVKD. Between the trimmed V and J ends, which lost 4 bases and 0 bases, there was a span of 10 bases. The CDR3 loop spans 14 amino acids. CDR3 protein: CAISAGAVSYEQYF. DNA for the CDR3: TGTGCCATCAGTGCGGGAGCAGTCTCCTACGAGCAGTACTTC.

V gene TRBV23-1 combines with J gene TRBJ1-5, with 9 bases aligning to TRBD1. TRBV23-1 is marked as an open reading frame, function uncertain. This CDR3 comprises 15 residues. J lost 9 bases, V lost 7 bases, and 13 bases had no gene match. The CDR3 DNA follows: TGCGCCAGCAAACCGACAGGGGGTTCCAAAAGGCCCCAGCATTTT. It encodes CASKPTGGSKRPQHF.

V is TRBV10-3 and J is TRBJ2-1, with TRBD2 matching over 9 bases. J was trimmed by 0 bases and V by 3 bases; bases with no gene match: 9. Germline V gene sequence: CDR1 ENHRY, CDR2 SYGVKD. There are 18 residues in the CDR3. CDR3 residues: CAISDPGAGGNSYNEQFF. The CDR3 nucleotides are TGTGCCATCAGTGATCCCGGAGCGGGAGGCAACTCCTACAATGAGCAGTTCTTC.

The V and J genes are TRBV5-1 and TRBJ2-7, with 9 bases identical to TRBD1. The CDR3 loop spans 23 amino acids. The V gene's germline CDR1 is SGHRS and CDR2 YFSETQ. The V segment lost 7 bases and the J segment 4 bases; nucleotides outside the gene matches: 36. The DNA of the CDR3 is TGCGCCAGCGGCTGGAGGGGGGAGGGCAGACAGGGGGATACCCCACAGAAAATTTACGAGCAGTACTTC. It translates to CASGWRGEGRQGDTPQKIYEQYF.

The chain carries TRBV23-1 and TRBJ2-7; D is possibly TRBD1 (6 bases). TRBV23-1 falls under the ORF class, with uncertain function. The V gene lost 4 bases and the J gene lost 5 bases, with 12 bases spanning the gap. This CDR3 spans 13 amino acids. The CDR3 reads CASSLGDIHEQYF. CDR3 DNA sequence: TGCGCCAGCAGTCTAGGGGACATACACGAGCAGTACTTC.

The chain employs TRBV7-2 and TRBJ1-2; D is ambiguous. Deletions cut 4 bases from V and 3 bases from J, with 9 bases between. This CDR3 comprises 13 residues. In germline, CDR1 is SGHTA, CDR2 FQGNSA. The CDR3 nucleotides are TGTGCCAGCAGCTCGAGGGCCCACTATGGCTACACCTTC. Protein sequence: CASSSRAHYGYTF. The entire variable domain, with the rest obtained from reference TRBV7-2 and TRBJ1-2, is as follows: GAGVSQSPSNKVTEKGKDVELRCDPISGHTALYWYRQSLGQGLEFLIYFQGNSAPDKSGLPSDRFSAERTGGSVSTLTIQRTQQEDSAVYLCASSSRAHYGYTFGSGTRLTVV.

This sequence joins TRBV4-1 and TRBJ2-5; 9 nucleotides align to TRBD1. CDR3 length equals 13 residues. V gave up 4 bases and J gave up 3 bases; unmatched junction bases: 0. The germline CDR1 and CDR2 sequences are MGHRA and YSYEKL. CDR3 residues: CASSRDREETQYF. CDR3 nucleotide sequence: TGCGCCAGCAGCCGGGACAGGGAAGAGACCCAGTACTTC.

V and J are TRBV7-2 and TRBJ2-2; TRBD2 agrees at 9 bases. Germline loops: CDR1 SGHTA, CDR2 FQGNSA. The CDR3 is 16 amino acids. The J segment lost 0 bases and the V segment lost 5 bases, leaving 4 bases of the junction unmatched. The CDR3 is CASSVTSGSNTGELFF. CDR3 bases: TGTGCCAGCAGCGTGACTAGCGGATCGAACACCGGGGAGCTGTTTTTT.